The following is a TCR beta chain sequence with its context. Authors of the study amplified TCR beta CDR3 regions from RNA transcripts. In the first-round RT-PCR of the TCR CDR3, the HTBI primer set was used. Via MiXCR, TCRdb re-called the multiplex PCR reads, giving one row per CDR3 protein. This sample carries a few hundred thousand distinct CDR3 sequences, less than 20% of them seen once, and the ten largest clones take roughly 7.4%. With V trimmed by 1 base and J by 3 bases, 13 bases remained unmatched. CDR1 is SGHAT, CDR2 FQNNGV, per germline. CDR3 length: 18 residues. This record belongs to a study of T cells in Graves' hyperthyroidism and ophthalmopathy.

The clonotype comes from a woman in her late teens or twenties with Graves' hyperthyroidism. Sequencing used blood. The rearrangement uses TRBV11-2 and TRBJ2-7; TRBD2 aligns across 9 bases. The CDR3 DNA is TGTGCCAGCAGCTTAGCCCCGCTCACAGCGGGGGGCTACTACGAGCAGTACTTC. It codes for CASSLAPLTAGGYYEQYF.